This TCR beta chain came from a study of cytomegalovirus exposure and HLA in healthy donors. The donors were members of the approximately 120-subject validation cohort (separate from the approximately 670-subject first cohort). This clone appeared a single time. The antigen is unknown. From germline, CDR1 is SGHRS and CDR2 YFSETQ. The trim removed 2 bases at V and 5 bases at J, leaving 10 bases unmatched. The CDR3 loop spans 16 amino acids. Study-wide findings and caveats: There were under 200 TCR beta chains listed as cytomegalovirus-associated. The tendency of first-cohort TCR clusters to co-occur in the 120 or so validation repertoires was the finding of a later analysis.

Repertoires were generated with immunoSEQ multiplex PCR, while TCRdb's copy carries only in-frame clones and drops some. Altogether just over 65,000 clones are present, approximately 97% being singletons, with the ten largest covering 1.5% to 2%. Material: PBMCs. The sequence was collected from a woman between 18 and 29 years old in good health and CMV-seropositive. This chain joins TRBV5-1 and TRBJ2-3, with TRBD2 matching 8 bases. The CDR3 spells CASSFSGGRSGDTQYF. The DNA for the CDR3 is TGCGCCAGCAGCTTTAGCGGCGGGAGGTCAGGAGATACGCAGTATTTT. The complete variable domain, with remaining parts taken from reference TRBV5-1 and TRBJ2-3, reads KAGVTQTPRYLIKTRGQQVTLSCSPISGHRSVSWYQQTPGQGLQFLFEYFSETQRNKGNFPGRFSGRQFSNSRSEMNVSTLELGDSALYLCASSFSGGRSGDTQYFGPGTRLTVL.